The clone carrying this TCR beta chain came up many times. Its target is unknown. V was pared by 4 bases and J by 2 bases, with 2 bases of the junction left unmatched. The CDR3 runs to 16 residues. Looked up from germline, CDR1 is SGHTA and CDR2 is FQGNSA. MiXCR was run by TCRdb on the reads, yielding one entry per CDR3 protein. Among some 450,000 distinct CDR3 sequences, 30% to 40% were seen once, and the ten largest hold about an eighth. The sample originates from a study of T cell repertoires in cytomegalovirus infection. Study at large: Evidence of both CMV infection and a matching HLA type came from public TCR beta signatures. Study-wide findings and caveats: Ex vivo responses were dominated by HLA-C-restricted CMV-specific TCR beta clonotypes.

The chain carries TRBV7-2 and TRBJ2-5; 15 bases match TRBD2. The TCR originated in a human donor in good health (CMV status not recorded). Some clones in this sample may be carry-over from other donors' samples. The sample consisted of PBMCs. CDR3 coding DNA: TGTGCCAGCAGCTGGACTAGCGGGGGGGGACAAGAGACCCAGTACTTC. It specifies CASSWTSGGGQETQYF. Full variable domain (remainder filled in from reference TRBV7-2 and TRBJ2-5): GAGVSQSPSNKVTEKGKDVELRCDPISGHTALYWYRQSLGQGLEFLIYFQGNSAPDKSGLPSDRFSAERTGGSVSTLTIQRTQQEDSAVYLCASSWTSGGGQETQYFGPGTRLLVL.